Following are 8 T cell receptor beta chains from one sample sequenced in a study of cytomegalovirus exposure and HLA in healthy donors. PCR employed 60 Vbeta and 13 Jbeta primers. Here immunoSEQ multiplex PCR was the method, and the copy in TCRdb shows in-frame clones only, minus some. The sample yields about 160,000 clones, approximately 80% seen once. Sequenced material: PBMCs. The receptors were sampled from a woman in her forties or fifties in good health and CMV-seronegative.

The chain employs TRBV18 and TRBJ1-5, with D maybe TRBD1 (5 bases). Deletions cut 5 bases from V and 5 bases from J, with 16 bases between. Germline V gene data show CDR1 as KGHSH and CDR2 as LQKENI. The CDR3 is 15 residues long. CDR3 DNA: TGTGCCAGCTCAAAGATGCAGGGTCGAGATCAGCCCCAGCATTTT. Protein: CASSKMQGRDQPQHF.

The V call is TRBV7-2, the J call TRBJ2-1, with TRBD2 matching 10 bases. Germline-derived CDR1 and CDR2 are SGHTA and FQGNSA. The CDR3 runs to 17 residues. Unmatched junction bases numbered 11, after V lost 3 bases and J lost 6 bases. This CDR3 is CASSFLGGTSAINEQFF. As DNA, the CDR3 is TGTGCCAGCAGCTTCCTCGGGGGGACTAGCGCGATCAATGAGCAGTTCTTC.

This chain uses TRBV7-2 with TRBJ2-5; TRBD1 aligns across 7 bases. Germline V gene sequence: CDR1 SGHTA, CDR2 FQGNSA. With 5 bases clipped from V and 5 bases from J, the junction kept 8 bases outside the gene matches. The CDR3 totals 14 residues. CDR3: CASSHDDREETQYF. CDR3 nucleotides: TGTGCCAGCAGCCACGATGACAGGGAGGAGACCCAGTACTTC.

The sample holds one count of this clone. V is TRBV14 and J is TRBJ2-2; D might be TRBD2 (6 bases). In germline, CDR1 is SGHDN, CDR2 FVKESK. The ends were cut back, 4 bases at V and 0 bases at J, with 9 bases in the middle. The CDR3 contains 15 residues. The DNA for the CDR3 is TGTGCCAGCAGCCTACTAGCAGCGAACACCGGGGAGCTGTTTTTT. This codes for CASSLLAANTGELFF.

V gene TRBV11-2 combines with J gene TRBJ2-7; 8 bases match TRBD1. With 3 bases clipped from V and 3 bases from J, the junction kept 10 bases outside the gene matches. CDR3 length: 16 residues. CDR1 is SGHAT and CDR2 is FQNNGV in the germline V gene. CDR3: CASSFAPGGSGYEQYF. The CDR3 coding sequence is TGTGCCAGCAGCTTCGCCCCAGGGGGCAGCGGCTACGAGCAGTACTTC.

The V call is TRBV5-1, the J call TRBJ1-4; possible D gene TRBD1, 6 bases. Germline assignment: CDR1 SGHRS and CDR2 YFSETQ. Trimming took off 3 bases at V and 3 bases at J, with 6 bases between the two ends. The CDR3 sequence is 13 residues long. The CDR3 sequence is CASSWTANEKLFF. The CDR3 DNA is TGCGCCAGCAGCTGGACAGCTAATGAAAAACTGTTTTTT.

The rearrangement links TRBV28 to TRBJ1-6, with D unclear. The CDR3 length is 13 residues. CDR1 and CDR2 from the germline V gene are MDHEN and SYDVKM. Trimming took off 7 bases at V and 6 bases at J, with 10 bases between the two ends. The CDR3 sequence is CASIQQSNSPLHF. In DNA form, the CDR3 reads TGTGCCAGCATCCAACAGAGTAATTCACCCCTCCACTTT.

The rearrangement joins TRBV28 to TRBJ2-1, with 7 bases fitting TRBD2. V lost 4 bases, J lost 2 bases, and 11 bases stayed unmatched. The CDR3 has 17 residues. The germline V gene has CDR1 MDHEN and CDR2 SYDVKM. The CDR3 coding sequence is TGTGCCAGCAGTTCATCTCTGACTAGCACAACCTACAATGAGCAGTTCTTC. The encoded protein is CASSSSLTSTTYNEQFF. Complete variable domain (other parts from reference TRBV28 and TRBJ2-1): DVKVTQSSRYLVKRTGEKVFLECVQDMDHENMFWYRQDPGLGLRLIYFSYDVKMKEKGDIPEGYSVSREKKERFSLILESASTNQTSMYLCASSSSLTSTTYNEQFFGPGTRLTVL.